The entry below gives a single TCR beta chain sequence along with its context. Its binding antigen is unknown. Base qualities are not at hand, and no much larger clone is one base apart. Collaborating institutions collected whole blood in K2EDTA tubes following their own protocols. Collaborator samples were shipped for TCRbeta analysis as frozen whole blood, isolated PBMCs, or DNA extracted from either sample type. TCRbeta CDR3 regions were amplified from genomic DNA by means of the immunoSEQ Assay, a bias-controlled multiplex PCR. Processing in the source paper ran as follows. Within the assay, amplification of reference gene primers was used to estimate how many nucleated cells each sample contained. Sequence reads were collapsed and filtered to measure the absolute abundance of every unique TCRbeta CDR3 rearrangement. Productive Simpson clonality was computed per sample as the square root of Simpson's diversity index over productive rearrangements. Entries here come from immuneACCESS through TCRdb and include only in-frame sequences with V and J called. Some clones fail to appear in such tables; in the studies checked, an unresolved V gene covers under half of the shortfall, and the cause of the remainder is unknown. V and J calls and clone size are those listed in that table; D and trimming were worked out from the DNA. The table for this sample lists 68,000 or so clones; approximately 79% of them were counted only once. The ten top clones hold 25% to 35% of the sample.

The germline V gene provides CDR1 KGHSH and CDR2 LQKENI. From cysteine to phenylalanine, the CDR3 is 14 amino acids long. Just CDR3 DNA is preserved here, 42 bases in frame from base 1. Relative to germline, V is missing 4 bases and J is missing 2 bases, with 2 bases of the junction outside any gene match. These data are taken from a study of blood T cell repertoires in COVID-19 (dated by TCRdb to 2019 to 2021). Concerning the study at large: Collaborator samples came from the United States, Italy and Spain and covered acute and convalescent phases of COVID-19. The prospective study material was composed of cDNA or gDNA derived from T cells, B-cell-depleted T cells, or PBMCs. Subjects who had been exposed to COVID-19, were actively infected with it, or had recovered from it provided the deeply sampled blood TCRbeta repertoires that made up the dataset. The repertoires were released in a freely available public database intended as a resource for research on the immune response to SARS-CoV-2. The samples were drawn from two sources: the first 160 participants of the ongoing ImmuneRACE study, and 950 to 1,500 subjects contributed by 6 global collaborators. A de-identified subject ID, COVID-19 status, age in years and sex were almost always included in the sample metadata. Where available, HLA class I and class II types were obtained from metadata supplied by the sample provider rather than from assay-based typing. The study at large found these results: The amount of clinical and demographic metadata varied by source and participant and was provided uncurated.

Sequencing was carried out using peripheral blood. The sequence links TRBV18 to TRBJ1-3; 7 bases in the middle match TRBD1. This TCR came from a human donor in a cohort sampled during active COVID-19. CDR3 protein: CASSRDRAGNTIYF. Here is the DNA: TGTGCCAGCTCACGCGACAGGGCTGGAAACACCATATATTTT.